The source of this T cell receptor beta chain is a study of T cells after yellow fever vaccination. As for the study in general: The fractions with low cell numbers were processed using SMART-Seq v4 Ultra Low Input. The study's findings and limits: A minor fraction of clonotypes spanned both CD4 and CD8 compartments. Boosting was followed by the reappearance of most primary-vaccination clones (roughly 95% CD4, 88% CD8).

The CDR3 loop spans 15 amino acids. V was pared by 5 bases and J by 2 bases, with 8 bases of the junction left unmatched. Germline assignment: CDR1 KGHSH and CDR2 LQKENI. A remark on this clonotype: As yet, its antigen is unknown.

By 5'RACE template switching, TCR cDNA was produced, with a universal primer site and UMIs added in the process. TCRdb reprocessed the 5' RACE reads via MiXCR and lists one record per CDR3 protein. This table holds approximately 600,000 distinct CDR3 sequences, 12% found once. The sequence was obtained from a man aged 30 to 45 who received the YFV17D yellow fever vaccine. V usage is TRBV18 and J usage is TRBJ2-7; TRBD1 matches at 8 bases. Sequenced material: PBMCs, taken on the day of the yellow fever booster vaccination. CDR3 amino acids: CASSSSRTGTYEQYF. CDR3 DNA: TGTGCCAGCTCATCTTCCAGGACAGGGACCTACGAGCAGTACTTC. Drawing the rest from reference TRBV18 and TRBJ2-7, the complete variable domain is NAGVMQNPRHLVRRRGQEARLRCSPMKGHSHVYWYRQLPEEGLKFMVYLQKENIIDESGMPKERFSAEFPKEGPSILRIQQVVRGDSAAYFCASSSSRTGTYEQYFGPGTRLTVT.